These T cell receptor beta chains were read from a single sample in a study of technical replicates of blood from a few donors. TCRdb's table, derived via immunoSEQ multiplex PCR, lists solely in-frame clones and lacks some. The table records around 67,000 clones, roughly 90% of them present only once. The material sequenced was T cells isolated from PBMCs. The receptors come from a human donor in good health. The CDR3 runs from the conserved cysteine through the conserved F or W. The D gene is left open where the match is weak. Clone size is not always given. Where it is, it says once, few, many or a class for expanded clones.

-	TRBV7-3	TRBJ2-2	-	CASSVIGAGELFF	TGTGCCAGCTCTGTCATAGGGGCCGGGGAGCTGTTTTTT
TRBD2	TRBV9	TRBJ2-5	-	CASSEGTSGIQETQYF	TGTGCCAGCAGCGAGGGGACTAGCGGGATTCAAGAGACCCAGTACTTC
-	TRBV28	TRBJ2-4	-	CASAQERRVAKNIQYF	TGTGCCAGCGCCCAGGAGCGGCGCGTAGCCAAAAACATTCAGTACTTC
TRBD1	TRBV25-1	TRBJ1-1	-	CASSTPTGRNTEAFF	TGTGCCAGCAGTACACCGACAGGGAGGAACACTGAAGCTTTCTTT
-	TRBV6-5	TRBJ2-7	-	CASSFSGGPYEQYF	TGTGCCAGCAGTTTTTCCGGGGGACCCTACGAGCAGTACTTC
TRBD2	TRBV11-2	TRBJ2-7	-	CASSYGTSGFYEQYF	TGTGCCAGCAGCTACGGGACTAGCGGCTTCTACGAGCAGTACTTC
-	TRBV20-1	TRBJ2-3	-	CSAIVGDTQYF	TGCAGTGCTATAGTCGGGGATACGCAGTATTTT
TRBD1	TRBV15	TRBJ1-2	-	CATFGWVQGAPGYTF	TGTGCCACCTTTGGATGGGTACAGGGGGCGCCCGGCTACACCTTC
-	TRBV18	TRBJ1-1	-	CASSPSTAVENTEAFF	TGTGCCAGCTCACCATCCACCGCAGTTGAGAACACTGAAGCTTTCTTT
-	TRBV15	TRBJ1-1	-	CATSLRTVEAFF	TGTGCCACCAGCTTACGGACAGTTGAAGCTTTCTTT
-	TRBV19	TRBJ1-2	-	CASEGTGSYGYTF	TGTGCCAGTGAGGGAACTGGGAGCTATGGCTACACCTTC
-	TRBV9	TRBJ1-2	-	CASSGIGEINYGYTF	TGTGCCAGCAGCGGTATCGGGGAGATTAACTATGGCTACACCTTC
TRBD2	TRBV7-2	TRBJ2-4	-	CASSPTSGVAKNIQYF	TGTGCCAGCAGCCCTACTAGCGGGGTAGCCAAAAACATTCAGTACTTC
-	TRBV19	TRBJ2-2	-	CASSIMSYGELFF	TGTGCCAGTAGTATAATGAGTTACGGGGAGCTGTTTTTT
-	TRBV28	TRBJ2-7	few	CASSSSRDSYEQYF	TGTGCCAGCAGTTCCTCCCGGGACTCCTACGAGCAGTACTTC
-	TRBV6-6	TRBJ2-1	-	CASRDIGSYNEQFF	TGTGCCAGCAGGGACATTGGCTCCTACAATGAGCAGTTCTTC
-	TRBV6-5	TRBJ1-1	-	CASCSVNTEAFF	TGTGCCAGCTGTTCCGTGAACACTGAAGCTTTCTTT
-	TRBV13	TRBJ1-1	few	CASMRRNHGFPEAFF	TGTGCCAGCATGCGGAGAAACCACGGGTTCCCTGAAGCTTTCTTT
-	TRBV5-4	TRBJ2-7	-	CASSLFTGDYEQYF	TGTGCCAGCAGCTTGTTTACGGGAGATTACGAGCAGTACTTC
TRBD1	TRBV6-1	TRBJ1-1	-	CALHPTGLTEAFF	TGTGCCCTTCACCCGACAGGGCTGACTGAAGCTTTCTTT
-	TRBV10-3	TRBJ1-1	once	CAITVYRDTEAFF	TGTGCCATCACCGTCTACCGCGACACTGAAGCTTTCTTT
TRBD1	TRBV19	TRBJ1-5	-	CASSIAQGRQPQHF	TGTGCCAGTAGTATAGCACAGGGGAGACAGCCCCAGCATTTT
TRBD2	TRBV29-1	TRBJ2-3	-	CSVDTSGTDTQYF	TGCAGCGTTGATACTAGCGGAACAGATACGCAGTATTTT
TRBD1	TRBV27	TRBJ1-1	once	CASRDRGGTEAFF	TGTGCCAGCAGGGACAGGGGGGGGACTGAAGCTTTCTTT
-	TRBV9	TRBJ2-1	once	CASSAAKRGNEQFF	TGTGCCAGCAGCGCAGCCAAAAGAGGGAATGAGCAGTTCTTC
TRBD1	TRBV4-1	TRBJ1-5	-	CASSRTRDRGGQPQHF	TGCGCCAGCAGCAGAACCCGGGACAGGGGCGGTCAGCCCCAGCATTTT
TRBD2	TRBV11-3	TRBJ2-7	-	CASSLAGTSGKSEQYF	TGTGCCAGCAGCTTAGCCGGGACTAGCGGGAAGAGCGAGCAGTACTTC
TRBD1	TRBV10-3	TRBJ2-1	-	CAIREGQGNNEQFF	TGTGCCATCAGAGAAGGACAGGGCAACAATGAGCAGTTCTTC
-	TRBV2	TRBJ2-1	-	CASSRASPYNEQFF	TGTGCCAGCAGTCGAGCTAGTCCCTACAATGAGCAGTTCTTC
-	TRBV29-1	TRBJ1-1	few	CSAYLVRTEAFF	TGCAGCGCGTATCTTGTTCGCACTGAAGCTTTCTTT
TRBD1	TRBV19	TRBJ1-4	-	CASSIRDRGDQGGEKLFF	TGTGCCAGTAGTATCCGGGACAGGGGAGATCAAGGAGGTGAAAAACTGTTTTTT
-	TRBV11-3	TRBJ1-1	-	CASSLVQAKAEAFF	TGTGCCAGCAGCTTAGTACAGGCCAAAGCTGAAGCTTTCTTT
-	TRBV7-9	TRBJ1-1	-	CASQDRTDENTEAFF	TGTGCCAGCCAAGATCGGACAGACGAGAACACTGAAGCTTTCTTT
-	TRBV6-4	TRBJ2-5	-	CASSDPKGIETQYF	TGTGCCAGCAGTGACCCGAAGGGGATCGAGACCCAGTACTTC
-	TRBV30	TRBJ2-7	-	CAWSRVDEQYF	TGTGCCTGGAGTCGGGTTGACGAGCAGTACTTC